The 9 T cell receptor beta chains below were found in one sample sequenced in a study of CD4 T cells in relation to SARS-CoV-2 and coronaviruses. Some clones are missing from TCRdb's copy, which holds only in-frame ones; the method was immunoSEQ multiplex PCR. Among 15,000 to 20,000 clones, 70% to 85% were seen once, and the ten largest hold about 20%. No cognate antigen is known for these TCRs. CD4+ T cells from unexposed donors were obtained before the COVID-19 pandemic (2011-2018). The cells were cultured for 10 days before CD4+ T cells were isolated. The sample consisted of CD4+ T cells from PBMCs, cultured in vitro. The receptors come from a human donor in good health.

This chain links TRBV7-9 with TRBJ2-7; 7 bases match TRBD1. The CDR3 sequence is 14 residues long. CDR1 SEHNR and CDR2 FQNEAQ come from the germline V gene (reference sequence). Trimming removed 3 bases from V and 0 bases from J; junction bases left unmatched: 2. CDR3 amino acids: CASSLDRSSYEQYF. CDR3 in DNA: TGTGCCAGCAGCTTGGACAGGAGCTCCTACGAGCAGTACTTC.

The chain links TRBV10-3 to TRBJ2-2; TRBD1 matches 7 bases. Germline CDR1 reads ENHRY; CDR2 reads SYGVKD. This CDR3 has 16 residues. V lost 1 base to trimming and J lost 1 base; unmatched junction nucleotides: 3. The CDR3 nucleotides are TGTGCCATCAGTGAGTTCGGGACAGTGAACACCGGGGAGCTGTTTTTT. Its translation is CAISEFGTVNTGELFF.

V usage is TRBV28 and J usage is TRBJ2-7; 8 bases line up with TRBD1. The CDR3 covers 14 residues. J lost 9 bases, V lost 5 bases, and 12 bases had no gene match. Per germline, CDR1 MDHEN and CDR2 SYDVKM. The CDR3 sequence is CASSELGTGLRQYF. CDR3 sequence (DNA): TGTGCCAGCAGTGAACTCGGGACAGGTTTGAGGCAGTACTTC.

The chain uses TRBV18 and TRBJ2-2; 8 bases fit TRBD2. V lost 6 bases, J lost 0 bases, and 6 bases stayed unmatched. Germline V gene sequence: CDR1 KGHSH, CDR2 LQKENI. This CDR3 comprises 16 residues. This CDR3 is CASSSWTSSNTGELFF. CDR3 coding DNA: TGTGCCAGCTCCTCTTGGACTAGCTCGAACACCGGGGAGCTGTTTTTT.

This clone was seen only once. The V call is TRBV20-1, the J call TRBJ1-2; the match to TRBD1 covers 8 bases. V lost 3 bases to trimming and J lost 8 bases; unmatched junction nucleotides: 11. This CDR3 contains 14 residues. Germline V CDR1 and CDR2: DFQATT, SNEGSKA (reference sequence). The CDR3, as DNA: TGCAGTGCTAGTGGCGGACAGGGAGCGGTCGGCTACACCTTC. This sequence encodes CSASGGQGAVGYTF.

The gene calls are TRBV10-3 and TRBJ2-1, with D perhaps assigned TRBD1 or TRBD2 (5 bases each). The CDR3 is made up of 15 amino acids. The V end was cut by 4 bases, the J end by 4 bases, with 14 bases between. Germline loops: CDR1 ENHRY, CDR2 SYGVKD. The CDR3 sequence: CAISARDGDYNEQFF. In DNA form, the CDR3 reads TGTGCCATCAGTGCCCGGGACGGGGATTACAATGAGCAGTTCTTC.

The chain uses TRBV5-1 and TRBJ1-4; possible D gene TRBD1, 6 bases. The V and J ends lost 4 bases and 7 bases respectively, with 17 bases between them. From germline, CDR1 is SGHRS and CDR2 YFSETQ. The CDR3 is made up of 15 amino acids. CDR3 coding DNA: TGCGCCAGCAGCCTCGGACAGCCGGCCCGTGAAAAACTGTTTTTT. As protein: CASSLGQPAREKLFF.

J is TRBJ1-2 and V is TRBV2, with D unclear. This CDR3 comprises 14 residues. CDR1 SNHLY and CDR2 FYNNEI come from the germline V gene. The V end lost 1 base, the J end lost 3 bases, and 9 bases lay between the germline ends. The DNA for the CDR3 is TGTGCCAGCAGTGAAGGGAATTACCACTATGGCTACACCTTC. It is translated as CASSEGNYHYGYTF.

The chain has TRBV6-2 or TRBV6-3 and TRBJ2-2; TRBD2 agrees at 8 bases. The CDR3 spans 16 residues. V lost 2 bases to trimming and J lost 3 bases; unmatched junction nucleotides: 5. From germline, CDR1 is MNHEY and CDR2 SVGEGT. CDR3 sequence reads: CASSYRTRGDTGELFF. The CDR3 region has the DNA TGTGCCAGCAGTTACCGGACGCGGGGGGACACCGGGGAGCTGTTTTTT.